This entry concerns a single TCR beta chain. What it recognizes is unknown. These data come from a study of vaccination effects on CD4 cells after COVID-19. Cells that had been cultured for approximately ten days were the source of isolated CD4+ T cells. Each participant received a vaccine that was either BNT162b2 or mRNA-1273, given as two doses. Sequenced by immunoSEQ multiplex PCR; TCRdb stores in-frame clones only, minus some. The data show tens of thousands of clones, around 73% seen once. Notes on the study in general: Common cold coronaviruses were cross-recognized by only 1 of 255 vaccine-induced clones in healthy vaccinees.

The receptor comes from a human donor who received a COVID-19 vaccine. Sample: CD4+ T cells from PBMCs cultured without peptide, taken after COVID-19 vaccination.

CDR3: CASTLLPGELFF. As DNA, the CDR3 is TGTGCCAGCACCCTATTACCCGGGGAGCTGTTTTTT. V gene TRBV7-8 combines with J gene TRBJ2-2; D not certain. Germline V gene sequence: CDR1 SGHVS, CDR2 FQNEAQ. The CDR3 has 12 residues. V lost 7 bases and J lost 6, with 9 bases in between. Together with reference TRBV7-8 and TRBJ2-2, the CDR3 gives the full variable domain: GAGVSQSPRYKVAKRGQDVALRCDPISGHVSLFWYQQALGQGPEFLTYFQNEAQLDKSGLPSDRFFAERPEGSVSTLKIQRTQQEDSAVYLCASTLLPGELFFGEGSRLTVL.